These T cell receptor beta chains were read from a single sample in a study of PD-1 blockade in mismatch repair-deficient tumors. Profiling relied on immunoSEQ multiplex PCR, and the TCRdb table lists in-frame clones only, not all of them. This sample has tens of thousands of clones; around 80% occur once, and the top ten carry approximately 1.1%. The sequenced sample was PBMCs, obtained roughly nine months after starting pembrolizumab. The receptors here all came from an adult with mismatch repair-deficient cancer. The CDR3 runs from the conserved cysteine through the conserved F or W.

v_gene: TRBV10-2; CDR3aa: CASSEDPPQGRETQYF
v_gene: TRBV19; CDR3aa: CASKRTSGTDTQYF
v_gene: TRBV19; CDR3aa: CASSIRTTGGSPLHF
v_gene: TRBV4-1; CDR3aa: CASSQGAVNQPQHF
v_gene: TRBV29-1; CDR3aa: CSVEERRETHNEQFF
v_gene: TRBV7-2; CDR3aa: CASSLAPASGSASKNIQYF
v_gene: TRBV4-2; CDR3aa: CASSQKIYQILFF
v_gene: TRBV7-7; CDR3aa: CASSLAGGEQYF
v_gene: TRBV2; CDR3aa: CASSGRTSDQNTGELFF
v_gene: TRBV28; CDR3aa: CASIPGGAFTEAFF
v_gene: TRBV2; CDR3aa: CASRQLTNEKLFF
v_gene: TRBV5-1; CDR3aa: CASSLVGSGSGEDTQYF
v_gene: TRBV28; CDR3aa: CASRQTARGTEAFF
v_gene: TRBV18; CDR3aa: CASSPGGSGGYTF
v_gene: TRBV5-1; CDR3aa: CASSLGTSGPKNIQYF
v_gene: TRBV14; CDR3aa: CASSQVAGATGELFF
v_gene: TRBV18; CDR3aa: CASSKGTGETEAFF
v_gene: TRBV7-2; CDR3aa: CASSLEAGASYYEQYF
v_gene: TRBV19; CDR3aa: CASPVEDSYYGYTF
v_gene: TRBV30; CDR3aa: CAWRRGDRYNEQFF
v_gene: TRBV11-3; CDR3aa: CASSLQGVSEAFF
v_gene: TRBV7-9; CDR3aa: CASSLAGRVAETQYF